This T cell receptor beta chain was documented in a study of T cells in tuberculosis. This table comes from immunoSEQ multiplex PCR, and its TCRdb copy is limited to in-frame clones, with some not included. Of about 37,000 clones in the sample, approximately 94% were seen once. This CDR3 has 19 residues. V shed 7 bases and J shed 0 bases, with 28 bases lying between them. Germline CDR1 SGHTS, CDR2 YDEGEE. Sequencing was performed on PBMCs. The sequence was collected from a donor between 10 and 29 years old with latent tuberculosis or without tuberculosis infection. Some clones in this sample may be carry-over from other donors' samples. The rearrangement joins TRBV5-8 to TRBJ1-1, with D possibly being TRBD1 (5 bases). CDR3 DNA: TGTGCCAGCGGACCGGACACTGACTCAATCAGGAGAATGAACACTGAAGCTTTCTTT. Residues: CASGPDTDSIRRMNTEAFF.